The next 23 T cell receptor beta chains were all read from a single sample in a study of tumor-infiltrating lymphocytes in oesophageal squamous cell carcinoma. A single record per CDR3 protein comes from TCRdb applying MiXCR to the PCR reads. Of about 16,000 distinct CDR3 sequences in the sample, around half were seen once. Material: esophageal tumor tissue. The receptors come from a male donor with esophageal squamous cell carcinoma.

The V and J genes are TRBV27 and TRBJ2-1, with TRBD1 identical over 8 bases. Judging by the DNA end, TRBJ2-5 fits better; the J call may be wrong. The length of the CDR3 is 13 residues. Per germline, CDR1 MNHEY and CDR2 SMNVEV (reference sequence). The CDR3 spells CASSSQGEETQYF. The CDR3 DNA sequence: TGTGCCAGCAGTTCACAGGGGGAGGAGACCCAGTACTTC.

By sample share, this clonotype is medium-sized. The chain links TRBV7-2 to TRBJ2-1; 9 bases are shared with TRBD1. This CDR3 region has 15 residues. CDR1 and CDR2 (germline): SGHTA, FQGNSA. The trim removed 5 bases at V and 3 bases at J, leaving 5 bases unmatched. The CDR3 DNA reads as TGTGCCAGCAGCCCGAAGGACAGGGGCTACAATGAGCAGTTCTTC. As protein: CASSPKDRGYNEQFF.

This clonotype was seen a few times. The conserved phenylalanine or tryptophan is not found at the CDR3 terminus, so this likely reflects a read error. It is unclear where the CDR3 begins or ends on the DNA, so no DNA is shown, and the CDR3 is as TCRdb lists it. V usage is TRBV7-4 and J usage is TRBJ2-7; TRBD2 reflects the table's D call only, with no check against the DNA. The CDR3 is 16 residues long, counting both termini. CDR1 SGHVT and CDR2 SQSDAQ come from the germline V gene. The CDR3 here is CASSNSGRSYEQYFGS.

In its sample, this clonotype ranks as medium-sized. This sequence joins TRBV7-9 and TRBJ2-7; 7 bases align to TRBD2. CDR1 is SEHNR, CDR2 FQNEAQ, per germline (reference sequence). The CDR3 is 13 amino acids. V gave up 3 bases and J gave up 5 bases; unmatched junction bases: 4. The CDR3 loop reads CASSFSGTDEQYF. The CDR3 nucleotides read TGTGCCAGCAGCTTCAGCGGGACGGACGAGCAGTACTTC.

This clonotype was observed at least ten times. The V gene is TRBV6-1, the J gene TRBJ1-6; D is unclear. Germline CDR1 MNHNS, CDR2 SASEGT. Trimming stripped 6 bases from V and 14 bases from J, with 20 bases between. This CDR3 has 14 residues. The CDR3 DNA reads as TGTGCCAGCAGCCCGGGGATGGGAAAGGTGGCCCTCCACTTT. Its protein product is CASSPGMGKVALHF.

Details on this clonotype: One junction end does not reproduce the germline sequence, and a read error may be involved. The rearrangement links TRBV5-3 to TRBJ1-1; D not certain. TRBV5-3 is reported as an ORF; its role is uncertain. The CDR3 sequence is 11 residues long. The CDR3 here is CASSLGSRAFF. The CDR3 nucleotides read TGTGCCAGCAGCTTAGGAAGCCGAGCTTTCTTT.

The CDR3 loop reads CASATPGQGGYEQYF. CDR3 in DNA: TGTGCCAGCGCAACGCCGGGACAGGGGGGCTACGAGCAGTACTTC. This chain joins TRBV28 and TRBJ2-4; 11 bases align to TRBD1. The J call is doubtful: the DNA matches TRBJ2-7 better. The CDR3 runs 15 residues. CDR1 and CDR2 (germline): MDHEN, SYDVKM.

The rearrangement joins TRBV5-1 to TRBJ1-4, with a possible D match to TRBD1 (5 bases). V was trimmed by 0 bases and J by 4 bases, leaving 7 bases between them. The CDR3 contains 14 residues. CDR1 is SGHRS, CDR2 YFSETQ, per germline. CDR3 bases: TGCGCCAGCAGCTTGGACAGGAATAATGAAAAACTGTTTTTT. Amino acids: CASSLDRNNEKLFF.

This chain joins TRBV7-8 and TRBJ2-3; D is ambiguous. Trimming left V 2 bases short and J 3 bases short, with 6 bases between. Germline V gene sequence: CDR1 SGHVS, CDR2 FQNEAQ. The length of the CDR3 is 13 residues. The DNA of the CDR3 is TGTGCCAGCAGCTTATCAGAGACAGATACGCAGTATTTT. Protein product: CASSLSETDTQYF.

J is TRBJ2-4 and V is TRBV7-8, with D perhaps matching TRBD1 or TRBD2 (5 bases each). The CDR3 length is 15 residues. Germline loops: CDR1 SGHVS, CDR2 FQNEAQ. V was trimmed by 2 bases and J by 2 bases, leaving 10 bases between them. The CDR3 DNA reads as TGTGCCAGCAGCTTAAGTGGGGGTACCAAAAACATTCAGTACTTC. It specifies CASSLSGGTKNIQYF.

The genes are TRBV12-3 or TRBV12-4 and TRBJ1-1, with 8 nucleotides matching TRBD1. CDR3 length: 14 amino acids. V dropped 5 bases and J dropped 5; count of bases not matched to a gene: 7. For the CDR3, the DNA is TGTGCCAGCAGTACCCAAACAGGGGGGACTGAAGCTTTCTTT. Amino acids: CASSTQTGGTEAFF.

CDR3 DNA: TGTGCCAGCAGCTTAGAGGGGGCCAGGGGCTACACCTTC. This sequence encodes CASSLEGARGYTF. The chain combines TRBV7-4 with TRBJ1-2, with TRBD1 matching 7 bases. Germline V gene sequence: CDR1 SGHVT, CDR2 SQSDAQ. V shed 1 base, J shed 8 bases, and the junction held 4 bases outside the gene matches. This CDR3 has 13 amino acids.

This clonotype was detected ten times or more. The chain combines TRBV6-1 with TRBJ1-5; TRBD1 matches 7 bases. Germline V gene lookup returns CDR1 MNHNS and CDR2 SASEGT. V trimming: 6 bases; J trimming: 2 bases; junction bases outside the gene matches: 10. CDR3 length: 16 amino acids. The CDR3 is CASRGGGGAGNQPQHF. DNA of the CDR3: TGTGCCAGCAGGGGGGGAGGGGGCGCCGGCAATCAGCCCCAGCATTTT.

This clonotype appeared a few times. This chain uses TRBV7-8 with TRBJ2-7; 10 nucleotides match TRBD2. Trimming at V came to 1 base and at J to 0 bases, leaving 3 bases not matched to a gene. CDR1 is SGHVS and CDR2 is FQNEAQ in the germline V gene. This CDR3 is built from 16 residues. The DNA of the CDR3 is TGTGCCAGCAGCTTAGGTTCTAGCGGGAGCTCCTACGAGCAGTACTTC. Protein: CASSLGSSGSSYEQYF. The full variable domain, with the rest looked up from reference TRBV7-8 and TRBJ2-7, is GAGVSQSPRYKVAKRGQDVALRCDPISGHVSLFWYQQALGQGPEFLTYFQNEAQLDKSGLPSDRFFAERPEGSVSTLKIQRTQQEDSAVYLCASSLGSSGSSYEQYFGPGTRLTVT.

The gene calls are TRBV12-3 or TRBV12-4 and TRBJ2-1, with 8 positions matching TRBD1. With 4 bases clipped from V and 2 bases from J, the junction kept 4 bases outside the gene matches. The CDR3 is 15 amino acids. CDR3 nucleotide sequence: TGTGCCAGCAGTTACGGACAGGGAGCCTACAATGAGCAGTTCTTC. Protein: CASSYGQGAYNEQFF.

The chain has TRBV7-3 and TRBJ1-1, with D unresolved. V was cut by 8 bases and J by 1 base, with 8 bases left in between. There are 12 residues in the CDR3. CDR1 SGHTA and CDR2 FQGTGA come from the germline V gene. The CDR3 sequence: CASSDRNTEAFF. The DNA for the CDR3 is TGTGCCAGCTCCGATAGGAACACTGAAGCTTTCTTT.

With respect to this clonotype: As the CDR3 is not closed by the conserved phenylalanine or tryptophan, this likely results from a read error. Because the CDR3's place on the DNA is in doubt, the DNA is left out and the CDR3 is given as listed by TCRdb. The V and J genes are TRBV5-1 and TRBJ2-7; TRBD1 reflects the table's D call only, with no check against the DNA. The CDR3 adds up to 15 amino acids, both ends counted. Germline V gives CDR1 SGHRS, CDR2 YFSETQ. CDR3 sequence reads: CASSPGQGVSYTFGS.

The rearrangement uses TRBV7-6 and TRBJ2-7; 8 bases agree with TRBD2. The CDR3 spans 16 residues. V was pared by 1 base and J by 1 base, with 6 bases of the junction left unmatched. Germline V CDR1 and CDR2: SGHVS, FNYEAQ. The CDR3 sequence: CASSLGAGGRSYEQYF. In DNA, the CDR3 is TGTGCCAGCAGCTTAGGGGCGGGAGGCCGATCCTACGAGCAGTACTTC.

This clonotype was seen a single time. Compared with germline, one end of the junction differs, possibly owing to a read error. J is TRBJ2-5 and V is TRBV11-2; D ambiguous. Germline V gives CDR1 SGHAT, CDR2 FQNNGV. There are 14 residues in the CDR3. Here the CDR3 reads CASSLRNSETALDF. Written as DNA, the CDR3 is TGTGCCAGCAGCCTCCGTAACTCTGAGACCGCTTTGGACTTC.

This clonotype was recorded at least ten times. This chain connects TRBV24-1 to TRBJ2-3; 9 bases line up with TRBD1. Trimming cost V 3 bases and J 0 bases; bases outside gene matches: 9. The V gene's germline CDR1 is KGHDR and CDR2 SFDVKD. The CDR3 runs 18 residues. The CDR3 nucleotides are TGTGCCACCAGTGATCACCCCGGGACAGGGACAAGCACAGATACGCAGTATTTT. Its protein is CATSDHPGTGTSTDTQYF.

The CDR3 nucleotides read TGTGCCAGCAGCTTGAGCCAGGGAGCGGAGCAGTTCTTC. Translation gives CASSLSQGAEQFF. The chain joins TRBV7-8 to TRBJ2-1; D assignment may be TRBD1 or TRBD2 (5 bases each). The CDR3 spans 13 residues. Germline V gene data show CDR1 as SGHVS and CDR2 as FQNEAQ. V lost 3 bases, J lost 10 bases, and 13 bases lay in between.

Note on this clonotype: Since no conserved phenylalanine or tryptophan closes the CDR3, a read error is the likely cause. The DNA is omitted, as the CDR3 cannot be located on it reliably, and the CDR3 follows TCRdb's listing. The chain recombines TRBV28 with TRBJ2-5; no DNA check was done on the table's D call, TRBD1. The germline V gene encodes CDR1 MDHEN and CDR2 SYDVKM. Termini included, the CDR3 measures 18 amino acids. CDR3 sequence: CASRPDRVGYGYTFGSGT.

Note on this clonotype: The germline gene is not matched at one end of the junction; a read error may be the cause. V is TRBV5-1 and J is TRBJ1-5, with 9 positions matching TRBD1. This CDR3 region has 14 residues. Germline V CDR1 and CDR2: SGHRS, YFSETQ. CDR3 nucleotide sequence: TGCGCCAGCAGTTTGGACAGGGGAAATCAGCCCCAGCATTTT. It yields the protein CASSLDRGNQPQHF.